This is a list of T cell receptor beta chains from one sample in a study of blood T cells in healthy people across ages. One entry per CDR3 protein, called by TCRdb with MiXCR from the 5' RACE reads. Among around 1,700,000 distinct CDR3 sequences listed, roughly 27% were seen once. Material: blood. These TCRs come from a woman aged 25-40 years in good health. The CDR3 runs from the conserved cysteine through the conserved F or W.

V gene	CDR3 length	CDR3 protein
TRBV2	14	CASSEIGGGSPLHF
TRBV7-9	16	CASSPGGPRYTDTQYF
TRBV9	13	CASSVQGWTEAFF
TRBV7-3	15	CASSLEPTAYNEQFF
TRBV10-2	16	CASSGLPGSRQETQYF
TRBV28	12	CASSLRATEQYF
TRBV6-5	18	CASSDSAWDGEANYGYTF
TRBV27	17	CASSSYPGREAMDTQYF
TRBV12-3/TRBV12-4	15	CASTLRHHLVGEQFF
TRBV28	13	CASRRLMYTEAFF
TRBV11-1	16	CASSLGRGISTDTQYF
TRBV5-4	14	CASSDSGRLGKQYF
TRBV20-1	13	CSARGGLGNGQFF
TRBV7-9	15	CASSSPGSSGYEQYF
TRBV10-3	13	CAISEDREGTQYF
TRBV12-3/TRBV12-4	16	CASSSGEGAGFYGYTF
TRBV27	15	CASSSRGTIYNEQFF
TRBV18	13	CASSPNSPDTQYF
TRBV27	13	CASRDRGVTEAFF
TRBV5-5	15	CASSWDGTGDQPQHF
TRBV5-6	14	CAGSLGQLPYEQYF
TRBV4-1	14	CASSQRRGRNIQYF
TRBV18	16	CASSPPRGTAQETQYF
TRBV6-5	19	CASSYSKELGAASSYEQYF
TRBV7-2	15	CASSLAKVGGNEQFF
TRBV7-2	12	CASSIPRDAPHF
TRBV5-5	19	CASSLEGPTWRPPGETQYF
TRBV6-6	13	CASRQAGYYEQYF
TRBV27	16	CASSSTGTGGMYGYTF
TRBV11-2	15	CASSFTSGGANEQFF
TRBV4-3	18	CASSQAGLAGGRHYEQYF
TRBV6-5	13	CASSPSGGLGYTF
TRBV7-3	15	CASTPDGLSYNEQFF
TRBV7-9	13	CASSLGAVETQYF
TRBV2	15	CASSEEPIHSYEQYF
TRBV20-1	13	CSARDRRGEKLFF
TRBV20-1	14	CSASSRVPEEPQHF
TRBV14	16	CASSPRRTGVETEAFF
TRBV29-1	12	CSVRESSYEHYF
TRBV7-2	16	CASSLGFGDRDYGYTF
TRBV9	14	CASSVEDYNSPLHF